The 28 T cell receptor beta chains given below trace back to one sample, sequenced in a study of cytomegalovirus exposure and HLA in healthy donors. With 60 Vbeta and 13 Jbeta primers, the PCR was carried out. Sequenced by immunoSEQ multiplex PCR; TCRdb stores in-frame clones only, minus some. The sample contains 110,000 to 150,000 clones, around 72% of which appear only once. Sequences were obtained from PBMCs. The receptor source for this set is a man in his forties or fifties in good health and CMV-seronegative.

V usage is TRBV13 and J usage is TRBJ1-1; 7 nucleotides line up with TRBD1. The germline CDR1 and CDR2 sequences are PRHDT and FYEKMQ (reference sequence). Trimming took 5 bases from V and 6 from J; bases not matched to a gene: 6. This CDR3 has 13 residues. CDR3 residues: CASSPDRVSEAFF. The CDR3 coding sequence is TGTGCCAGCAGCCCCGACAGGGTTTCTGAAGCTTTCTTT.

This rearrangement joins TRBV7-2 to TRBJ2-3; D might be TRBD2 (5 bases). Trimming removed 6 bases at V and 0 bases at J, with 13 bases between. The V gene's germline CDR1 is SGHTA and CDR2 FQGNSA. The CDR3 is made up of 15 amino acids. The CDR3 here is CASSPRGLSTDTQYF. In nucleotides, the CDR3 is TGTGCCAGCAGTCCTCGAGGGCTCAGCACAGATACGCAGTATTTT.

The sample holds a few counts of this clone. A read error may produce the germline difference seen at one junction end. The chain employs TRBV5-8 and TRBJ1-6; maybe TRBD1 (6 bases). The CDR3 consists of 14 residues. The germline gives CDR1 SGHTS, CDR2 YDEGEE. The CDR3 loop reads CASSLDSQGSPLHF. CDR3 bases: TGTGCCAGCAGTTTGGACAGTCAAGGTTCACCCCTCCACTTT.

The V and J genes are TRBV9 and TRBJ1-1, with D hard to call. This CDR3 spans 14 amino acids. V lost 4 bases and J 2 bases, leaving 12 bases between the germline ends. CDR1 and CDR2 from the germline V gene are SGDLS and YYNGEE. The DNA of the CDR3 is TGTGCCAGCAGCTCCCGGCCGGGAAACACTGAAGCTTTCTTT. Protein product: CASSSRPGNTEAFF.

This clone turned up a few times. The chain combines TRBV6-1 with TRBJ2-3; D not certain. Looked up from germline, CDR1 is MNHNS and CDR2 is SASEGT. Trimming took off 7 bases at V and 4 bases at J, with 6 bases between the two ends. There are 11 residues in the CDR3. As DNA, the CDR3 is TGTGCCAGCATCCGCGCAGATACGCAGTATTTT. Protein sequence: CASIRADTQYF.

The J gene is TRBJ1-4, the V gene TRBV2; D ambiguous. CDR1 SNHLY and CDR2 FYNNEI come from the germline V gene. CDR3 length: 16 residues. V was pared by 6 bases and J by 0 bases, with 14 bases between. CDR3 sequence: CASSRSRKSTNEKLFF. The CDR3 DNA reads as TGTGCCAGCAGCCGGTCGCGGAAGTCAACTAATGAAAAACTGTTTTTT.

The V gene is TRBV7-8, the J gene TRBJ2-5; tentatively, D is TRBD1 (6 bases). The V end was cut by 5 bases, the J end by 3 bases, with 10 bases between. Germline loops: CDR1 SGHVS, CDR2 FQNEAQ. The CDR3 consists of 13 residues. CDR3 nucleotides: TGTGCCAGCAGCCGCAGGACAGAAGAGACCCAGTACTTC. This sequence encodes CASSRRTEETQYF.

The chain links TRBV14 to TRBJ2-7; 10 bases line up with TRBD1. Germline loops: CDR1 SGHDN, CDR2 FVKESK. The CDR3 loop spans 17 amino acids. Trimming took 4 bases from V and 3 from J; bases not matched to a gene: 12. CDR3 coding DNA: TGTGCCAGCAGCCCCTTTCATTCCGGGACAGGGGTCTACGAGCAGTACTTC. As protein: CASSPFHSGTGVYEQYF.

The CDR3 nucleotides are TGTGCCAGCAGTCTTCAACCGGGACAGAGTTACGAGCAGTACTTC. Its translation: CASSLQPGQSYEQYF. V gene TRBV27 combines with J gene TRBJ2-7; TRBD1 agrees at 7 bases. J gave up 4 bases and V 5 bases, and 11 bases lay outside the gene matches. The germline CDR1 and CDR2 sequences are MNHEY and SMNVEV (reference sequence). The CDR3 spans 15 residues.

This clone was counted only a few times. The V and J genes are TRBV6-1 and TRBJ2-5, with D perhaps matching TRBD1 (6 bases). Between the trimmed V and J ends, which lost 8 bases and 1 base, there was a span of 8 bases. Germline CDR1 and CDR2: MNHNS and SASEGT. This CDR3 has 12 amino acids. This chain's CDR3 is CASGDTQETQYF. The DNA for the CDR3 is TGTGCCAGCGGGGACACCCAAGAGACCCAGTACTTC.

The CDR3 protein is CASSPTSANYGYTF. CDR3 nucleotides: TGTGCCAGCTCACCAACGAGTGCTAACTATGGCTACACCTTC. The J gene is TRBJ1-2, the V gene TRBV18; D call uncertain. V shed 2 bases and J shed 0 bases, with 7 bases lying between them. In germline, CDR1 is KGHSH, CDR2 LQKENI. The CDR3 is 14 amino acids.

The chain links TRBV7-2 to TRBJ2-1; 9 nucleotides agree with TRBD2. This CDR3 contains 15 residues. Germline V lookup: CDR1 SGHTA, CDR2 FQGNSA. Trimming took 3 bases from V and 9 from J; bases not matched to a gene: 9. The CDR3 is CASSFVEREAGEQFF. CDR3 DNA: TGTGCCAGCAGCTTTGTCGAGCGGGAGGCGGGTGAGCAGTTCTTC.

This clone occurred a few times. The rearrangement uses TRBV30 and TRBJ2-7; 9 bases map to TRBD2. After removal of 3 bases from V and 2 bases from J, the junction contained 5 bases not matched to a gene. Germline values: CDR1 GTSNPN, CDR2 SVGIG (reference sequence). The CDR3 runs 14 residues. DNA for the CDR3: TGTGCCTGGAGGGGGACTAGCATAACCTACGAGCAGTACTTC. Its translation: CAWRGTSITYEQYF.

The chain uses TRBV4-1 and TRBJ2-1; D unresolved. The V end lost 5 bases, the J end lost 10 bases, and 9 bases lay between the germline ends. CDR1 MGHRA and CDR2 YSYEKL come from the germline V gene. This CDR3 has 11 residues. CDR3 sequence: CASSYTQEQFF. The CDR3 coding sequence is TGCGCCAGCAGCTACACCCAAGAGCAGTTCTTC.

The gene calls are TRBV9 and TRBJ2-7; 11 bases are shared with TRBD2. This CDR3 has 16 residues. Germline V gene data show CDR1 as SGDLS and CDR2 as YYNGEE. The ends lost 0 bases at V and 1 base at J; junction bases unmatched: 3. The DNA for the CDR3 is TGTGCCAGCAGCGTAGGACTAGCGGGACATTCCTACGAGCAGTACTTC. This encodes CASSVGLAGHSYEQYF.

The chain has TRBV7-9 and TRBJ2-7, with D perhaps matching TRBD2 (6 bases). This CDR3 spans 11 amino acids. The ends were cut back, 10 bases at V and 1 base at J, with 8 bases in the middle. CDR1 is SEHNR and CDR2 is FQNEAQ in the germline V gene (reference sequence). The CDR3 loop is CATGTSYEQYF. The CDR3 nucleotides read TGTGCCACCGGGACTTCCTACGAGCAGTACTTC.

This chain connects TRBV27 to TRBJ2-1; D possibly corresponds to TRBD2 (5 bases). V lost 5 bases to trimming and J lost 2 bases, with 13 bases between them. The CDR3 runs 15 residues. Germline lookup yields CDR1 MNHEY and CDR2 SMNVEV (reference sequence). CDR3 sequence reads: CASSLDRGTYNEQFF. In nucleotides, the CDR3 is TGTGCCAGCAGTCTGGATCGGGGTACCTACAATGAGCAGTTCTTC.

The genes are TRBV7-2 and TRBJ1-5, with D perhaps TRBD1 (5 bases). Germline V gives CDR1 SGHTA, CDR2 FQGNSA. Trimming left V 6 bases short and J 0 bases short, with 12 bases between. CDR3 length: 15 amino acids. CDR3 sequence (DNA): TGTGCCAGCAGTTACGCGGGGCCTAGCAATCAGCCCCAGCATTTT. Amino acid sequence: CASSYAGPSNQPQHF.

The rearrangement joins TRBV9 to TRBJ2-1; TRBD2 aligns across 8 bases. There are 15 residues in the CDR3. V gave up 1 base and J gave up 4 bases; unmatched junction bases: 4. Germline V gene lookup returns CDR1 SGDLS and CDR2 YYNGEE. In DNA, the CDR3 is TGTGCCAGCAGCGTAACTAGCGGTGATTACAATGAGCAGTTCTTC. It yields the protein CASSVTSGDYNEQFF.

The CDR3: CASSQLTENYGYTF. The CDR3 DNA follows: TGTGCCAGCAGTCAGTTGACAGAAAACTATGGCTACACCTTC. This chain links TRBV6-5 with TRBJ1-2, with TRBD1 as a possible D gene (5 bases). The CDR3 has 14 residues. Germline CDR1 MNHEY, CDR2 SVGAGI. V was trimmed by 5 bases and J by 2 bases, leaving 12 bases between them.

Only one count was recorded for this clone. This chain uses TRBV21-1 with TRBJ2-7; the D call in the table, TRBD1, was not verified against the DNA. TRBV21-1 is a recognized pseudogene. The CDR3 length is 16 residues. The CDR3 protein is CASSKVRTHHTYEQYF. CDR3 in DNA: TGTGCCAGCAGCAAAGTCAGGACACACCATACCTACGAGCAGTACTTC.

The gene calls are TRBV27 and TRBJ2-1; 9 nucleotides align to TRBD2. The junction had 9 bases not matched to a gene; V was cut back by 3 bases and J by 0 bases. CDR3 length: 18 amino acids. Germline values: CDR1 MNHEY, CDR2 SMNVEV (reference sequence). The CDR3 DNA reads as TGTGCCAGCAGTTTGTTGGCTAGCGGGATCTACTCCTACAATGAGCAGTTCTTC. Protein sequence: CASSLLASGIYSYNEQFF.

This clone was counted a single time. The chain combines TRBV9 with TRBJ1-2; 7 positions agree with TRBD1. The germline V gene encodes CDR1 SGDLS and CDR2 YYNGEE. CDR3 length equals 14 residues. The junction had 7 bases not matched to a gene; V was cut back by 4 bases and J by 4 bases. In DNA, the CDR3 is TGTGCCAGCAGCCCCCCGACAGGGACCTATGGCTACACCTTC. It codes for CASSPPTGTYGYTF.

The J gene is TRBJ2-3, the V gene TRBV27; TRBD2 aligns across 12 bases. Trimming at V came to 5 bases and at J to 4 bases, leaving 4 bases not matched to a gene. Germline CDR1 MNHEY, CDR2 SMNVEV (reference sequence). This CDR3 region has 15 residues. For the CDR3, the DNA is TGTGCCAGCAGTGCACCTAGCGGGGGGGCAGATACGCAGTATTTT. It encodes CASSAPSGGADTQYF.

The rearrangement uses TRBV6-1 and TRBJ1-4; no clear D. This CDR3 contains 12 residues. V dropped 6 bases and J dropped 5 bases, with 7 bases sitting between them. The germline gives CDR1 MNHNS, CDR2 SASEGT. Here the CDR3 reads CASRGGNEKLFF. Written as DNA, the CDR3 is TGTGCCAGCAGGGGCGGGAATGAAAAACTGTTTTTT.

The V call is TRBV2, the J call TRBJ1-5; TRBD1 aligns across 10 bases. Trimming took 7 bases from V and 4 from J; bases not matched to a gene: 4. There are 14 residues in the CDR3. Germline V CDR1 and CDR2: SNHLY, FYNNEI. The CDR3 loop is CASKWTGGNQPQHF. The DNA of the CDR3 is TGTGCCAGCAAGTGGACAGGGGGTAATCAGCCCCAGCATTTT.

This clone was recorded once. The rearrangement joins TRBV6-5 to TRBJ2-1, with D possibly TRBD2 on 6 matching bases. CDR1 MNHEY and CDR2 SVGAGI come from the germline V gene. The ends were cut back, 9 bases at V and 2 bases at J, with 14 bases in the middle. This CDR3 has 14 amino acids. The CDR3 DNA follows: TGTGCCAGTGGGGGGTCTGGTGCCTACAATGAGCAGTTCTTC. Translation gives CASGGSGAYNEQFF.

In its sample, this clone was seen a few times. The V call is TRBV28, the J call TRBJ2-5; 7 bases align to TRBD1. The J call may be in error: the DNA end matches TRBJ2-7 better. The CDR3 runs to 12 residues. Per the germline V gene, CDR1 is MDHEN and CDR2 is SYDVKM. Written as DNA, the CDR3 is TGTGCCACCCGACAGGGATCGGGCGAGCAGTACTTC. Translated, it gives CATRQGSGEQYF.